The rows below give T cell receptor beta chains drawn from one sample of a study of shared clonotypes between healthy human individuals. Profiled with immunoSEQ multiplex PCR; TCRdb holds only in-frame clones, not every one. There are just over 2,000,000 clones in the sample; 85% to 95% occur only once, and about 0.13% lies in the top ten. The sequenced material came from naive CD4+ T cells sorted from blood. Source of these receptors: a man in his late teens or twenties in good health. CDR3s leave out the opening cysteine and the closing phenylalanine or tryptophan. The D gene is left open where the match is weak.

D gene: TRBD1
V gene: TRBV29-1
J gene: TRBJ1-5
CDR3 protein: SVGTAIDQPQH

D gene: TRBD1
V gene: TRBV28
J gene: TRBJ2-7
CDR3 protein: ASSQPGQGSPYEQY

D gene: -
V gene: TRBV7-2
J gene: TRBJ1-5
CDR3 protein: ASRPVPTFDQPQH

D gene: -
V gene: TRBV9
J gene: TRBJ1-1
CDR3 protein: ASSPRVGQGGTEAF

D gene: TRBD1
V gene: TRBV10-1
J gene: TRBJ1-1
CDR3 protein: ASSESDRDTEAF

D gene: -
V gene: TRBV7-9
J gene: TRBJ1-2
CDR3 protein: ASSVTWGGHYGYT

D gene: -
V gene: TRBV10-3
J gene: TRBJ2-7
CDR3 protein: AIRASQGNEQY

D gene: -
V gene: TRBV28
J gene: TRBJ1-5
CDR3 protein: ASTSRGSKPSNQPQH

D gene: -
V gene: TRBV5-6
J gene: TRBJ1-5
CDR3 protein: ASSVMGNQPQH

D gene: -
V gene: TRBV5-1
J gene: TRBJ2-1
CDR3 protein: ASSLVGDSYNEQF

D gene: TRBD1
V gene: TRBV5-1
J gene: TRBJ1-1
CDR3 protein: ASSGTGQSNTEAF

D gene: TRBD2
V gene: TRBV7-9
J gene: TRBJ2-1
CDR3 protein: ASSMLAGEYNEQF

D gene: -
V gene: TRBV18
J gene: TRBJ2-1
CDR3 protein: ASSPLRGQSYNEQF

D gene: -
V gene: TRBV6-1
J gene: TRBJ2-7
CDR3 protein: ASSEAQTFGEQY

D gene: -
V gene: TRBV6-5
J gene: TRBJ1-5
CDR3 protein: ASRKGQFGQPQH

D gene: -
V gene: TRBV5-1
J gene: TRBJ1-1
CDR3 protein: ASSLTRTEAF

D gene: -
V gene: TRBV14
J gene: TRBJ2-5
CDR3 protein: ASSQDVAAGETQY

D gene: TRBD1
V gene: TRBV2
J gene: TRBJ2-5
CDR3 protein: ASRAGGVETQY

D gene: TRBD1
V gene: TRBV9
J gene: TRBJ2-7
CDR3 protein: ASSGGQGIYEQY

D gene: TRBD1
V gene: TRBV5-1
J gene: TRBJ2-5
CDR3 protein: ASSPLPRGREETQY

D gene: -
V gene: TRBV30
J gene: TRBJ2-3
CDR3 protein: AWRGASTDTQY

D gene: -
V gene: TRBV6-5
J gene: TRBJ1-3
CDR3 protein: ASSLDTAGNTIY